This T cell receptor (beta chain) was recorded in a study of T cell responses to AZD1222 COVID-19 vaccine. General study points: Spike-specific TCR breadth and depth rose after two AZD1222 doses. Donors, mostly white British, included more females; clonal diversity was possibly underestimated.

With respect to this clone: Its matching antigen is unknown.

The CDR3 extends over 19 amino acids. Germline V CDR1 and CDR2: SGHTS, YDEGEE. The J segment lost 0 bases and the V segment lost 4 bases, leaving 15 bases of the junction unmatched. Method: immunoSEQ multiplex PCR; TCRdb's copy keeps in-frame clones and lacks some. The sample yields 120,000 to 150,000 clones, approximately 91% seen once. Sequenced here: peripheral blood, sampled 28 days after the second dose of the MenACWY control vaccine. The sequence was obtained from an adult who received the MenACWY meningococcal vaccine as a control. The V gene is TRBV5-8, the J gene TRBJ2-1, with 8 positions matching TRBD1. CDR3 DNA: TGTGCCAGCAGCCCCGGACAGGGACTTTACGAAAGCTCCTACAATGAGCAGTTCTTC. Translation: CASSPGQGLYESSYNEQFF.